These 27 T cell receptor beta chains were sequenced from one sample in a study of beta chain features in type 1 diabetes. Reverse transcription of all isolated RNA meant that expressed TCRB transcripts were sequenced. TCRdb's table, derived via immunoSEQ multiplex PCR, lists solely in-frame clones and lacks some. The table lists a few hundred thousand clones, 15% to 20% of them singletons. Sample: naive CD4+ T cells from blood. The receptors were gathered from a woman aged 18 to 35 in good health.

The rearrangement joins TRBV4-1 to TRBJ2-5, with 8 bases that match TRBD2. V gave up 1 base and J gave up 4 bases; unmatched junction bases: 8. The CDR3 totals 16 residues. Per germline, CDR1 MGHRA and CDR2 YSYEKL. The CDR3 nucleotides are TGCGCCAGCAGCCAAGCAGCTAATGCGGGAGGAGAGACCCAGTACTTC. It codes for CASSQAANAGGETQYF.

CDR3 residues: CASSRDRGAQYF. The DNA for the CDR3 is TGTGCCAGCTCCCGGGACAGAGGGGCCCAGTACTTC. The chain combines TRBV6-6 with TRBJ2-5; 7 bases fit TRBD1. CDR3 length: 12 amino acids. In germline, CDR1 is MNHNY, CDR2 SVGAGI (reference sequence). V shed 8 bases, J shed 9 bases, and the junction held 9 bases outside the gene matches.

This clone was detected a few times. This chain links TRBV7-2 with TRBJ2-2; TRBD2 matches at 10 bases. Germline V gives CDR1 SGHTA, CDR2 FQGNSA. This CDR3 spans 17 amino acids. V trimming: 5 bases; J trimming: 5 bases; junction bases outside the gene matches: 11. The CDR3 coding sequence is TGTGCCAGCAGCCCGAGGGCCCCTAGCGGGAGAACCGGGGAGCTGTTTTTT. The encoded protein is CASSPRAPSGRTGELFF.

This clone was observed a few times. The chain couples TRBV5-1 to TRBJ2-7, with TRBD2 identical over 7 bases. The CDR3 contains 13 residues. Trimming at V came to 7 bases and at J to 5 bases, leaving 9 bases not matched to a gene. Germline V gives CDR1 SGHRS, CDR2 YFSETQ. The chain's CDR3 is CASFGLDSDEQYF. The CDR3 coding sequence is TGCGCCAGCTTTGGACTAGATTCTGACGAGCAGTACTTC.

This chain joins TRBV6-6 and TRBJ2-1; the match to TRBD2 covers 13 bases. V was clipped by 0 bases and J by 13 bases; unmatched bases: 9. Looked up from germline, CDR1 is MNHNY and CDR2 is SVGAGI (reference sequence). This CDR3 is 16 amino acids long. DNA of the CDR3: TGTGCCAGCAGTTACTCGACAGGACTAGCGGGAGACGACCAGTTCTTC. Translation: CASSYSTGLAGDDQFF.

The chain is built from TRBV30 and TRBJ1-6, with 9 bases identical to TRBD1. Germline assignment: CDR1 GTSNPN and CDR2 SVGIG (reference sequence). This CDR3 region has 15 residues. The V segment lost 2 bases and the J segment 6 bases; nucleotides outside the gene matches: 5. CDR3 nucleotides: TGTGCCTGGAGTTTAGGACAGGGGTTTAATTCACCCCTCCACTTT. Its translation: CAWSLGQGFNSPLHF. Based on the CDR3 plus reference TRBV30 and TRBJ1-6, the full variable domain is SQTIHQWPATLVQPVGSPLSLECTVEGTSNPNLYWYRQAAGRGLQLLFYSVGIGQISSEVPQNLSASRPQDRQFILSSKKLLLSDSGFYLCAWSLGQGFNSPLHFGNGTRLTVT.

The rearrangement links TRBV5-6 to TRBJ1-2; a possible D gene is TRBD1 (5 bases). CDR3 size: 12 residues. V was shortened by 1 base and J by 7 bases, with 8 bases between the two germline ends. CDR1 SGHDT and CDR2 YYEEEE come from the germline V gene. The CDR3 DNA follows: TGTGCCAGCAGCTTGTTCGGGGGTGGCTACACCTTC. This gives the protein CASSLFGGGYTF.

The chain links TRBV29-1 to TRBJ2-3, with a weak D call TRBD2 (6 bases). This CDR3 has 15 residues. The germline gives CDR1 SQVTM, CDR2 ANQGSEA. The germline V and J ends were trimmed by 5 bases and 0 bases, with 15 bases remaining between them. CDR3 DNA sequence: TGCAGCGTTCGTCCTAGCGCTTCTAGCACAGATACGCAGTATTTT. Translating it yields CSVRPSASSTDTQYF.

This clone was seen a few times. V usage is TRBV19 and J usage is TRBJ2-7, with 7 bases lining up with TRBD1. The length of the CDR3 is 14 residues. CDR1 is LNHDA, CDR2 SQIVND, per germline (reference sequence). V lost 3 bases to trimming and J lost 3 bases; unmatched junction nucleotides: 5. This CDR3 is CASSIDRVGYEQYF. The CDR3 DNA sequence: TGTGCCAGTAGTATCGACAGGGTCGGCTACGAGCAGTACTTC.

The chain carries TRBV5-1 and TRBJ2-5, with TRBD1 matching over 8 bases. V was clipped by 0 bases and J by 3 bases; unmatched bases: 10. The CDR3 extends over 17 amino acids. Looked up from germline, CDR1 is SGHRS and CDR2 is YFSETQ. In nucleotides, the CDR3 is TGCGCCAGCAGCTTGGGGGCCGGGACAGGACGCGAAGAGACCCAGTACTTC. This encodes CASSLGAGTGREETQYF.

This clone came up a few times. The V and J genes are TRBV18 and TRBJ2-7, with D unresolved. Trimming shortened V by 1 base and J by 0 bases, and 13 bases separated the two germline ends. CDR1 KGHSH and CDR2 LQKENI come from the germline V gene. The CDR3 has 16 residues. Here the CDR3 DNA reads TGTGCCAGCTCACCACGAGAGACTCCACTCTCCTACGAGCAGTACTTC. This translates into CASSPRETPLSYEQYF. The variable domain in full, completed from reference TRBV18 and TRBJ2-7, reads NAGVMQNPRHLVRRRGQEARLRCSPMKGHSHVYWYRQLPEEGLKFMVYLQKENIIDESGMPKERFSAEFPKEGPSILRIQQVVRGDSAAYFCASSPRETPLSYEQYFGPGTRLTVT.

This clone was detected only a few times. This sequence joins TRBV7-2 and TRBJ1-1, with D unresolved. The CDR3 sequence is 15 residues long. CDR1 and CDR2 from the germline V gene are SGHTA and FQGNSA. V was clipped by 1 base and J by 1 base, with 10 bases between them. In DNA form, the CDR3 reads TGTGCCAGCAGCTTAGTATTTGGCGGGAACACTGAAGCTTTCTTT. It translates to CASSLVFGGNTEAFF.

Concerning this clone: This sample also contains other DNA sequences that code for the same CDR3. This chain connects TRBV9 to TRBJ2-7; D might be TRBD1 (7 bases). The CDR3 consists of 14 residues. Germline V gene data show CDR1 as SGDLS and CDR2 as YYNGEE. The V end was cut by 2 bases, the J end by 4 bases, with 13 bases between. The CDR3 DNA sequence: TGTGCCAGCAGCGTGGCGGGACAGACTTACGAGCAGTACTTC. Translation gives CASSVAGQTYEQYF.

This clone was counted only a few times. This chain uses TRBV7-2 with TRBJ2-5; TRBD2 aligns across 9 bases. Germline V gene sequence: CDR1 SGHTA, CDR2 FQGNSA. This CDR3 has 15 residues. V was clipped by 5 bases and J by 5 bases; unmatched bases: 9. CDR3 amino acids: CASSLKSGGYETQYF. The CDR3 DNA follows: TGTGCCAGCAGCCTGAAAAGCGGGGGGTACGAGACCCAGTACTTC.

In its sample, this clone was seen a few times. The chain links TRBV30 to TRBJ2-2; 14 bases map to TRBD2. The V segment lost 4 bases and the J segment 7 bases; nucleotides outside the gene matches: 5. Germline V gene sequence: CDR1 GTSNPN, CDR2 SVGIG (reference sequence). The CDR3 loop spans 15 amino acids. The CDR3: CAWTQGLAGVGELFF. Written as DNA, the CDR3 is TGTGCCTGGACCCAGGGACTAGCGGGAGTCGGGGAGCTGTTTTTT.

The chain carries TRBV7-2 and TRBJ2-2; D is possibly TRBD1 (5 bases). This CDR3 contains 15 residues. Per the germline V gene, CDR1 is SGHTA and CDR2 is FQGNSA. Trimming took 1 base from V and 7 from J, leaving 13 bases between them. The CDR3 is CASSLVRVRDGELFF. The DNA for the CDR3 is TGTGCCAGCAGCTTAGTGCGTGTCAGGGACGGGGAGCTGTTTTTT.

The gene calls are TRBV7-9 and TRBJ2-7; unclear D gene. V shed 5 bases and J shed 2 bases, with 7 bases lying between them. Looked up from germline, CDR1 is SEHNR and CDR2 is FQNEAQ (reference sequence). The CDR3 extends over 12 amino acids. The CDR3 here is CASSPTPYEQYF. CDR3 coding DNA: TGTGCCAGCAGCCCGACACCCTACGAGCAGTACTTC.

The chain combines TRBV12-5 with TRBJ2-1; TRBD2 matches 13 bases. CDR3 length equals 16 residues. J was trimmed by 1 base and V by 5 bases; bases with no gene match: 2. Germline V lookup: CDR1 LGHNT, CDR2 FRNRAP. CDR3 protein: CASGKTSGGSYNEQFF. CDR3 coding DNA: TGTGCTAGTGGTAAGACTAGCGGGGGGTCCTACAATGAGCAGTTCTTC.

CDR3 protein: CSVAILEALTGSFF. The CDR3 region has the DNA TGCAGCGTTGCCATACTCGAAGCTCTTACGGGATCTTTCTTT. The chain couples TRBV29-1 to TRBJ1-1, with D unresolved. The CDR3 runs 14 residues. Germline CDR1 SQVTM, CDR2 ANQGSEA. V lost 4 bases to trimming and J lost 12 bases, with 24 bases between them.

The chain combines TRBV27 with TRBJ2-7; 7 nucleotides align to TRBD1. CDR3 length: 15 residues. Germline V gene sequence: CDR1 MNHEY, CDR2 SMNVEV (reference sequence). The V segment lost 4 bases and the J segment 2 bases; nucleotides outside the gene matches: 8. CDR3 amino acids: CASSSSTGSPYEQYF. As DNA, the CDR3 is TGTGCCAGCAGTTCATCGACAGGGTCTCCCTACGAGCAGTACTTC.

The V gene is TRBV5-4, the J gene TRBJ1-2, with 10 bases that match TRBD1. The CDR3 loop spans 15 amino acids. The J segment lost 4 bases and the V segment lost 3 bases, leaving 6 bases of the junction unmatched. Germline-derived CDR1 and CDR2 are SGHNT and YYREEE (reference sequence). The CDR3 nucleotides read TGTGCCAGCAGCTCTCCGGGACAGGGGCCCTATGGCTACACCTTC. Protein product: CASSSPGQGPYGYTF.

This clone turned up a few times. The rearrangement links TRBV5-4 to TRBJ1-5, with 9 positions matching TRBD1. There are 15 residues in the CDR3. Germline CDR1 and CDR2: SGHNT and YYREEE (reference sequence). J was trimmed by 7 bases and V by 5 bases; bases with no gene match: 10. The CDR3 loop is CASRDPGQGSQPQHF. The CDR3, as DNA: TGTGCCAGCAGGGATCCGGGACAGGGTTCCCAGCCCCAGCATTTT.

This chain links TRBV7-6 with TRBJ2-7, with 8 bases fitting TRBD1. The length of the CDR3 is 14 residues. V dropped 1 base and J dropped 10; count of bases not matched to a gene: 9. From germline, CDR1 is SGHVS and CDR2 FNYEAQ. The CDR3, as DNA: TGTGCCAGCAGCTTAGAGTCGACAGGGGATCTTCAGTACTTC. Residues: CASSLESTGDLQYF.

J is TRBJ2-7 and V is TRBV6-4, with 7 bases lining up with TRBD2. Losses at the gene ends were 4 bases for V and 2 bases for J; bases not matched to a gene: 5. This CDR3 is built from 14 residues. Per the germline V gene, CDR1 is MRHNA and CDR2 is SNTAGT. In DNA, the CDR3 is TGTGCCAGCAGTGTAGGGGAGGGACCCTACGAGCAGTACTTC. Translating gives CASSVGEGPYEQYF.

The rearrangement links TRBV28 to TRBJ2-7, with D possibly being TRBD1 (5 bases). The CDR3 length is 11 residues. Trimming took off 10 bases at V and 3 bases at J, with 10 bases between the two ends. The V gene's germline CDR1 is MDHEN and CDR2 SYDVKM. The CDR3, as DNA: TGTGCCACGGGCAGGGTCTACGAGCAGTACTTC. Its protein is CATGRVYEQYF. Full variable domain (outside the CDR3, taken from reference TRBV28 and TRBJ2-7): DVKVTQSSRYLVKRTGEKVFLECVQDMDHENMFWYRQDPGLGLRLIYFSYDVKMKEKGDIPEGYSVSREKKERFSLILESASTNQTSMYLCATGRVYEQYFGPGTRLTVT.

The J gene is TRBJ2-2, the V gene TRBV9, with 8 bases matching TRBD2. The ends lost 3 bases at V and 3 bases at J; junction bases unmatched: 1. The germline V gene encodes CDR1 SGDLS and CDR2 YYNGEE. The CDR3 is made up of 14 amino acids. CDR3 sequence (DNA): TGTGCCAGCAGCGCGACTAGCGACACCGGGGAGCTGTTTTTT. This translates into CASSATSDTGELFF.

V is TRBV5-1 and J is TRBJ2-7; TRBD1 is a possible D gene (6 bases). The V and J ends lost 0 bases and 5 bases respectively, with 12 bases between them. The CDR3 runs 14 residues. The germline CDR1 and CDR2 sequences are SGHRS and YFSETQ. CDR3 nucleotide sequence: TGCGCCAGCAGCTTGGCCAGGGGTAGGGACGAGCAGTACTTC. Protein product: CASSLARGRDEQYF.